This entry lists 32 T cell receptor beta chains sequenced from one sample in a study of tumor-infiltrating lymphocytes in primary liver carcinoma. Extraction of RNA together with DNA used roughly 18-32 mg of unsorted bulk tissue. From roughly 0.55 ug of total RNA, TCR beta-specific cDNA was reverse-transcribed using a constant-region primer. Libraries covering TCR beta were generated through three nested multiplex PCR rounds (using a slightly modified ARM-PCR). Amplification in the first two PCR rounds was performed using TRBV1-TRBV30 forward primers and a C-beta reverse primer for approximately 10 cycles each. A single record per CDR3 protein comes from TCRdb applying MiXCR to the multiplex PCR reads. The sample lists around 40,000 distinct CDR3 sequences; about three quarters were seen once. Sequences were obtained from liver tumor tissue from sampling region 2. Subset defined: tumor region T2, inferior pole. These receptors were taken from a man aged 40-50 years with primary liver carcinoma and hepatitis B virus infection.

Points on this clonotype: One junction end disagrees with the germline gene, perhaps due to a read error. J is TRBJ2-4 and V is TRBV11-1; 13 bases align to TRBD2. This CDR3 has 17 amino acids. CDR1 and CDR2 from the germline V gene are SGHAT and FQDESV (reference sequence). CDR3 amino acids: CASSVPGTSGTKDIRYF. The CDR3 DNA sequence: TGTGCCAGCAGCGTTCCCGGGACTAGCGGGACTAAAGACATTCGGTACTTC.

Remarks on this clonotype: Sequence at one end of the junction differs from germline and may be a read error. The chain has TRBV6-2 or TRBV6-3 and TRBJ2-7, with D possibly being TRBD1 or TRBD2 (5 bases each). Looked up from germline, CDR1 is MNHEY and CDR2 is SVGEGT. This CDR3 has 14 residues. This CDR3 reads CTSSLRGRAHEQYF. The CDR3 DNA sequence: TGTACCAGCAGCCTCCGGGGCAGGGCCCACGAGCAGTATTTC.

A note on this clonotype: Given the absence of the conserved phenylalanine or tryptophan at the CDR3 end, a read error is likely. The chain combines TRBV5-4 with TRBJ1-2; perhaps TRBD1 as D (6 bases). Germline V gene sequence: CDR1 SGHNT, CDR2 YYREEE (reference sequence). There are 15 residues in the CDR3. In DNA, the CDR3 is TGTGACAGCAGCCCGGGGGGGGCAGTGGACTATGGCTACACCTTA. It codes for CDSSPGGAVDYGYTL.

The table lists this clonotype with many counts. This chain links TRBV5-1 with TRBJ2-1; the D gene is possibly TRBD1 (5 bases). This CDR3 contains 12 residues. The V end was cut by 0 bases, the J end by 10 bases, with 8 bases between. The germline V gene encodes CDR1 SGHRS and CDR2 YFSETQ. CDR3 sequence (DNA): TGCGCCAGCAGCTTGGTCAGGGCCGAGCAGTTCTTC. Translation: CASSLVRAEQFF.

This clonotype has a handful of counts. Sequence at one end of the junction differs from germline and may be a read error. The chain combines TRBV6-6 with TRBJ2-7; possible D gene TRBD1, 7 bases. CDR1 is MNHNY, CDR2 SVGAGI, per germline (reference sequence). This CDR3 has 15 amino acids. CDR3 DNA: TGTGCTAGCAGTCCGCGACAGGGACTGTTCTACGAGCAGTACTTC. This encodes CASSPRQGLFYEQYF.

As for this clonotype: This may stem from a read error, because a much larger clone lies one nucleotide away. The V gene is TRBV2, the J gene TRBJ2-1; D possibly corresponds to TRBD2 (6 bases). Germline V gives CDR1 SNHLY, CDR2 FYNNEI. The CDR3 is 13 amino acids. The CDR3 region is CASTEGTYNEQLF. The CDR3 nucleotides read TGTGCCAGCACGGAGGGCACCTACAATGAGCAGCTCTTC.

This clonotype was counted a single time. A much larger clonotype is one base distant, so this may be a read error. This chain joins TRBV7-9 and TRBJ1-3; D not certain. The CDR3 consists of 13 residues. Trimming cost V 5 bases and J 3 bases, with 8 bases left between them. Germline CDR1 is SEHNR and CDR2 is FQNEAQ (reference sequence). CDR3 sequence reads: CASSGRSGNTIYF. In DNA, the CDR3 is TGTGCCAGCAGCGGACGTAGTGGAAACACCATATATTTT.

This clonotype was observed a handful of times. This could be a read error, since a much larger clone is one nucleotide away. CDR3 residues: CAGSSQGQQPQHF. Written as DNA, the CDR3 is TGTGCCGGCAGCTCACAGGGGCAACAGCCCCAGCATTTT. The rearrangement joins TRBV5-4 to TRBJ1-5, with 7 nucleotides matching TRBD1. Per the germline V gene, CDR1 is SGHNT and CDR2 is YYREEE (reference sequence). The CDR3 length is 13 residues.

The chain combines TRBV28 with TRBJ1-1, with 7 nucleotides matching TRBD1. The junction had 9 bases not matched to a gene; V was cut back by 3 bases and J by 8 bases. Germline-derived CDR1 and CDR2 are MDHEN and SYDVKM. The CDR3 length is 14 residues. The CDR3 DNA reads TGTGCCAGCAGTTTGGGACAGAAAAACGCCGAAGCTTTCTTT. Encoded protein: CASSLGQKNAEAFF.

A remark on this clonotype: One base away lies a much larger clone, so this may be a sequencing read error. The chain employs TRBV4-1 and TRBJ2-3; 10 bases line up with TRBD2. CDR3 length: 20 residues. The trim removed 1 base at V and 3 bases at J, leaving 16 bases unmatched. CDR1 is MGHRA and CDR2 is YSYEKL in the germline V gene. The CDR3 DNA follows: TGCGCCAGCAGCCAAGGCTTTAAGGGAACGGCAGCGGGAGGGACAGATACGCAGTATTTT. This encodes CASSQGFKGTAAGGTDTQYF.

Concerning this clonotype: One junction end disagrees with the germline gene, perhaps due to a read error. This chain uses TRBV6-2 or TRBV6-3 with TRBJ2-1; no definite D call. In germline, CDR1 is MNHEY, CDR2 SVGEGT. CDR3 length equals 11 residues. The CDR3 DNA follows: TGTGTCAGCAGCTACCACTATGAGCAGTTCTTC. Its protein product is CVSSYHYEQFF.

This chain connects TRBV29-1 to TRBJ1-1, with TRBD1 matching over 7 bases. The CDR3 has 14 amino acids. From germline, CDR1 is SQVTM and CDR2 ANQGSEA. The V segment lost 3 bases and the J segment 5 bases; nucleotides outside the gene matches: 9. This chain's CDR3 is CSVDWAGGYTEAFF. Here the CDR3 DNA reads TGCAGCGTTGATTGGGCAGGGGGTTATACTGAAGCTTTCTTT. Full variable domain (rest looked up from reference TRBV29-1 and TRBJ1-1): SAVISQKPSRDICQRGTSLTIQCQVDSQVTMMFWYRQQPGQSLTLIATANQGSEATYESGFVIDKFPISRPNLTFSTLTVSNMSPEDSSIYLCSVDWAGGYTEAFFGQGTRLTVV.

In regard to this clonotype: The junction does not match germline at one end; this may be a read error. V gene TRBV5-1 combines with J gene TRBJ2-1; 7 bases fit TRBD2. Germline-derived CDR1 and CDR2 are SGHRS and YFSETQ. CDR3 length: 15 residues. As DNA, the CDR3 is TGCGCCGGCAGCCCGACTAGCCTGGGCTACAATGAGCAGTTCTTC. Its protein product is CAGSPTSLGYNEQFF. The complete variable domain, with remaining parts taken from reference TRBV5-1 and TRBJ2-1, reads KAGVTQTPRYLIKTRGQQVTLSCSPISGHRSVSWYQQTPGQGLQFLFEYFSETQRNKGNFPGRFSGRQFSNSRSEMNVSTLELGDSALYLCAGSPTSLGYNEQFFGPGTRLTVL.

With regard to this clonotype: The junction does not match germline at one end; this may be a read error. The chain employs TRBV5-1 and TRBJ2-5; D unclear. Germline V CDR1 and CDR2: SGHRS, YFSETQ. The CDR3 is made up of 13 amino acids. The CDR3 region is CVSSFSRHETQYF. The CDR3 DNA follows: TGCGTCAGCAGCTTTAGCAGACATGAGACCCAGTACTTC.

This clonotype has only one observation. A junction end diverges from the germline sequence, so it may reflect a read error. The chain combines TRBV11-2 with TRBJ2-5; D remains unclear. CDR1 is SGHAT and CDR2 is FQNNGV in the germline V gene. CDR3 length: 15 residues. CDR3 nucleotides: TGTGCCAGCAGCTTAACCCCCCATGATGGGGTGTCCCATTACTTC. Amino acid sequence: CASSLTPHDGVSHYF.

This chain links TRBV6-2 or TRBV6-3 with TRBJ2-7, with 10 nucleotides matching TRBD2. The CDR3 spans 14 residues. With 6 bases clipped from V and 7 bases from J, the junction kept 9 bases outside the gene matches. Germline V CDR1 and CDR2: MNHEY, SVGEGT. The CDR3 region is CASRSSGRTYEQYF. CDR3 nucleotides: TGTGCCAGCAGGAGTAGCGGGAGGACGTATGAGCAGTACTTC.

This clonotype was seen only once. One end of the junction is discordant with germline, which a read error may explain. This chain uses TRBV30 with TRBJ2-1; 9 bases align to TRBD2. The germline V gene has CDR1 GTSNPN and CDR2 SVGIG (reference sequence). This CDR3 is built from 20 residues. CDR3 coding DNA: TGTGCCTGGAGTGTACCGTCCCCGCTTATAGCGGGAGAAATCTACAATGAGCAGTTCTTT. Its translation is CAWSVPSPLIAGEIYNEQFF.

This clonotype was detected only a few times. One end of the junction is discordant with germline, which a read error may explain. This chain joins TRBV11-2 and TRBJ1-2; D perhaps matches TRBD1 (5 bases). This CDR3 has 14 amino acids. Germline V lookup: CDR1 SGHAT, CDR2 FQNNGV. CDR3 sequence reads: CASSLDGTAYGYAF. In nucleotides, the CDR3 is TGTGCCAGTAGCTTAGATGGGACGGCCTATGGCTACGCCTTC.

Of note for this clonotype: Its ends do not fully match the called genes, so a read error is possible. The gene calls are TRBV6-5 and TRBJ1-4; D is unresolved. The V gene's germline CDR1 is MNHEY and CDR2 SVGAGI. The length of the CDR3 is 14 residues. CDR3 loop: CVSRMIATDEKLFF. The CDR3 coding sequence is TGTGTCAGCAGAATGATTGCAACAGATGAAAAACTGTTTTTT.

With respect to this clonotype: A junction end diverges from the germline sequence, so it may reflect a read error. CDR3 in amino acids: CASRRTSSSGGTDTQFF. DNA of the CDR3: TGTGCCAGCAGACGGACTAGCAGTTCGGGGGGCACAGATACGCAGTTTTTT. V and J are TRBV7-2 and TRBJ2-3; 8 bases align to TRBD2. CDR3 size: 17 residues. Germline CDR1 and CDR2: SGHTA and FQGNSA.

With regard to this clonotype: With a much larger clone just one base away, this may be a read error. The gene calls are TRBV20-1 and TRBJ2-2; D perhaps matches TRBD1 (6 bases). The CDR3 is 13 residues long. The ends were cut back, 8 bases at V and 3 bases at J, with 13 bases in the middle. CDR1 and CDR2 from the germline V gene are DFQATT and SNEGSKA (reference sequence). The CDR3 sequence: CSKRTAYTGELFF. The CDR3 region has the DNA TGCAGTAAGCGGACAGCCTACACCGGGGAGCTGTTTTTT.

For this clonotype: An end of the junction does not agree with germline; a read error may underlie this. This chain uses TRBV5-1 with TRBJ2-3, with 7 bases matching TRBD2. The germline V gene has CDR1 SGHRS and CDR2 YFSETQ. The CDR3 runs 11 residues. The CDR3 DNA sequence: TGCGCCAGCAAACGGGGGGATACGCGGTATTTT. It specifies CASKRGDTRYF.

The V and J genes are TRBV6-2 or TRBV6-3 and TRBJ1-5; D is unresolved. The CDR3 spans 16 residues. V lost 5 bases and J 3 bases, leaving 17 bases between the germline ends. The germline gives CDR1 MNHEY, CDR2 SVGEGT. This CDR3 reads CASSLQVARVNQPQHF. The CDR3 DNA sequence: TGTGCCAGCAGTCTCCAAGTGGCAAGGGTCAATCAGCCCCAGCATTTT.

With respect to this clonotype: A much larger clone differs from this one at a single base, so this may be a read error. This is likely a read error, given that the CDR3 carries no conserved phenylalanine or tryptophan at its end. CDR3 residues: CASTVQGATQPQHY. The DNA of the CDR3 is TGTGCCAGTACCGTCCAGGGGGCGACTCAGCCCCAGCATTAT. This sequence joins TRBV19 and TRBJ1-5; TRBD1 matches at 8 bases. CDR3 length: 14 residues. CDR1 and CDR2 from the germline V gene are LNHDA and SQIVND (reference sequence). V was pared by 7 bases and J by 6 bases, with 8 bases of the junction left unmatched.

This clonotype is deemed large. The rearrangement joins TRBV6-2 or TRBV6-3 to TRBJ2-3; 7 nucleotides agree with TRBD2. Trimming cost V 4 bases and J 7 bases; bases outside gene matches: 5. Per germline, CDR1 MNHEY and CDR2 SVGEGT. The CDR3 covers 13 residues. The CDR3 DNA follows: TGTGCCAGCAGTTCGGCACTAGCGAATACGCAGTATTTT. Protein sequence: CASSSALANTQYF.

Of note for this clonotype: The CDR3 end shows no conserved phenylalanine or tryptophan, and so a read error is likely. The chain has TRBV14 and TRBJ1-2; the D gene is possibly TRBD1 (6 bases). Germline V CDR1 and CDR2: SGHDN, FVKESK. The CDR3 totals 14 residues. V lost 1 base to trimming and J lost 9 bases, with 15 bases between them. The CDR3 loop reads CASSQGGHISSYTS. DNA for the CDR3: TGTGCCAGCAGCCAAGGGGGGCACATCTCTAGCTACACCTCC.

A word on this clonotype: Being one base from a much bigger clone, this may be a read error. This sequence joins TRBV5-1 and TRBJ2-3; D is perhaps TRBD2 (5 bases). Germline V gene data show CDR1 as SGHRS and CDR2 as YFSETQ. The CDR3 runs to 18 residues. Here the CDR3 reads CVSSFGLRLEALTDTQYF. The CDR3, as DNA: TGCGTCAGCAGCTTTGGACTCCGACTGGAAGCCCTAACAGATACGCAGTATTTT.

Comments on this clonotype: The CDR3 does not end in the conserved phenylalanine or tryptophan, so this is likely a read error. The rearrangement uses TRBV11-2 and TRBJ2-7; tentative D call: TRBD1 (5 bases). The V end was cut by 8 bases, the J end by 4 bases, with 18 bases between. CDR1 is SGHAT, CDR2 FQNNGV, per germline. The CDR3 totals 14 residues. The CDR3 here is CASGSNRNSYEQYS. CDR3 nucleotides: TGTGCCAGCGGCTCTAACAGGAACTCATACGAGCAGTACTCC.

The count of this clonotype is one. A read error may produce the germline difference seen at one junction end. The chain is built from TRBV12-3 or TRBV12-4 and TRBJ2-2, with 8 nucleotides matching TRBD2. The CDR3 spans 15 residues. CDR3 sequence: CASTLTSVNTGELLF. The CDR3 nucleotides are TGTGCCAGCACCCTGACTAGCGTGAACACCGGGGAGCTGCTTTTT.

This clonotype showed up just a few times. One end of the junction does not line up with germline, which may come from a read error. The rearrangement links TRBV7-3 to TRBJ2-1; 11 nucleotides agree with TRBD2. CDR3 length equals 17 residues. Germline lookup yields CDR1 SGHTA and CDR2 FQGTGA. In DNA, the CDR3 is TGTGCCAGCAGCTTAGAACTAGCGGGAGTCCGCTACAATGAGCAGCTCTTC. Its translation: CASSLELAGVRYNEQLF.

This clonotype has a handful of counts. A clone one base away is much larger, so this may be a read error. This chain connects TRBV5-1 to TRBJ2-5; D is uncertain. V shed 0 bases and J shed 1 base, with 7 bases lying between them. Germline CDR1 is SGHRS and CDR2 is YFSETQ. The CDR3 is made up of 14 amino acids. CDR3 DNA sequence: TGCGCCAGCAGCTTGGCAAGATCCCAAGAGACCCAGTACTTC. Its translation: CASSLARSQETQYF.

As for this clonotype: Germline is not matched at one junction end, which may reflect a read error. The chain links TRBV5-8 to TRBJ2-1; TRBD2 matches at 13 bases. Germline V CDR1 and CDR2: SGHTS, YDEGEE. This CDR3 is built from 16 residues. CDR3 DNA: TGTGCCAGTAGCTCGGGACTAGCGGGATTATACAATGAGGAGTTCTTC. Protein sequence: CASSSGLAGLYNEEFF.